This section outlines one T cell receptor beta chain sequence together with its context. This clonotype appeared once. Its target antigen remains unknown. With a much larger clone just one base away, this may be a read error. CDR1 and CDR2 are read off the germline V gene as SGHNT and YENEEA. V drops 11 bases and J drops 2 bases, leaving 15 bases in between. From the cysteine up to the phenylalanine, the CDR3 has a length of 13 residues. The retained sequence is limited to the CDR3, 39 bases, with the frame set at the first base. Stable Graves' hyperthyroidism was defined as no progression to ophthalmopathy during 18 months of follow-up. Hyperthyroidism patients were newly diagnosed, with disease duration under 2 months, and aged 18 to 65 years. The study excluded patients with uncontrolled infections, other autoimmune diseases, pregnancy or lactation. Diagnoses were based on clinical symptoms, serum thyroxine and TRAb, thyroid ultrasound and orbital computed tomography. PBMCs were separated from under 11 ml of fresh peripheral blood using Ficoll-Paque density gradient centrifugation. Total RNA was extracted with Trizol reagent, and quality was checked on an Agilent 2100 Bioanalyzer.

TCR beta CDR3 regions were amplified from RNA transcripts. The TCR CDR3 was subjected to a first round of RT-PCR using the HTBI primer set and the Qiagen OneStep RT-PCR kit. Libraries were constructed in a second round of multiplex PCR, after which size selection and purification were performed. Libraries were sequenced paired-end with 100 bp reads on an Illumina HiSeq2000. The published analysis was carried out like this. SOAPnuke was used to process the raw data, throwing out any read that contained adapters or uncalled bases, had a mean Phred below 15, or lacked an exact constant-primer or identifier match. COPE v1.2.5 was used to merge the high-quality paired reads, and each unique nucleotide sequence was defined as a clonotype. MiTCR v1.1 was used to align the clonotypes against IMGT TRBV, TRBD and TRBJ reference segments. Analysis was restricted to V-J combinations with a frequency above 0.0001, which covered just over 98% of repertoires. A TCS score was defined as the ratio between F50 (clonal expansion) and ExV (chaos), using BLOSUM62-based TCRdist between CDR3 peptides within each V-J. Welch's t-statistics and random forest reduced roughly 540 V-J features to 13, which were used in a naive Bayes classifier (R e1071). TCRdb's own reprocessing of the public reads used fastp at Q25 and MiXCR and kept productive beta chains. Rows with a matching CDR3 protein are joined into one entry that keeps the most common DNA and genes. The V and J calls, along with clone size, are taken from TCRdb and not from the paper's own processing. Here the sample has around 560,000 distinct CDR3 sequences; 16% occur a single time. Of the sample, 18% falls within the top ten clones.

The sample is drawn from a study of T cells in Graves' hyperthyroidism and ophthalmopathy (dated by TCRdb to between 2018 and 2021). Study-level background: Peripheral blood samples were taken at initial diagnosis, before any treatment was given. In more than five Graves' hyperthyroidism patients, the study also compared T-cell repertoires from thyroid tissue with T-cell repertoires from blood. Following sampling, methimazole starting at 30 mg daily was given to hyperthyroidism patients, and high-dose intravenous methylprednisolone was given to ophthalmopathy patients. According to the paper, TCR Vbeta CDR3 sequencing was carried out on some 130 peripheral blood samples, which came from some 41 ophthalmopathy, some 73 hyperthyroidism and some 17 progressor patients. The approximately 100 discovery patients were randomly divided into training and test sets at a 7:3 ratio. To identify distinguishing TCR V-J signatures, a discovery cohort of about 100 patients was used, comprising 40 to 45 with Graves' ophthalmopathy and around 60 with stable Graves' hyperthyroidism. Whether ophthalmopathy could be predicted prospectively was tested in an independent validation cohort made up of under 20 hyperthyroidism patients plus 17 patients who later progressed to ophthalmopathy.

The investigation overall reported the following: Ophthalmopathy was separated from stable hyperthyroidism by a 13 V-J signature model, with over 85% sensitivity and 81% to 82% specificity obtained in cross-validation and 80%/75% obtained in testing. Sample size was not statistically predetermined, and investigators were not blinded to group allocation. Blood samples also contained most of the expanded thyroid clonotypes (frequency above 0.001), which suggests that blood repertoires may reflect thyroid immune responses. In validation, progression to ophthalmopathy was predicted by the model with roughly 69% sensitivity and under 85% specificity, a median of about 6.8 months before onset.

The source of this sequence is a woman younger than 30 with Graves' hyperthyroidism. Material: blood. This chain is built from TRBV11-3 and TRBJ2-5; the D segment could be TRBD2, given 5 matching bases. The nucleotide sequence reads TGTGCCCGCTCCCGGGGATTACAAGAGACCCAGTACTTC. Its amino acids are CARSRGLQETQYF.